This T cell receptor (beta chain) came from a study of CD8+CD57+ T cells in acquired aplastic anemia. The TCR beta profiling, which covered VDJ combination and CDR3 sequence, was carried out using genomic DNA as the template. In TCRdb, the reads were re-called with MiXCR into one record per CDR3 protein. The sample has approximately 300,000 distinct CDR3 sequences; about three fifths are singletons. Patients who underwent sequencing had shown CD8+CD57+ cell expansion by flow cytometry. There are a few counts of this clonotype. V was cut by 7 bases and J by 5 bases, with 15 bases left in between. CDR3 length: 14 residues.

The clonotype originates from a human donor with aplastic anemia. The chain joins TRBV12-3 or TRBV12-4 to TRBJ2-1; D perhaps matches TRBD1 (5 bases). Input material: sorted CD4+, CD8+, or CD8+CD57+ T cells (not recorded which) from PBMCs. The CDR3 DNA is TGTGCCAGCACCAAACTCCAGGGAAACAATGAGCAGTTCTTC. Translating gives CASTKLQGNNEQFF.